These 23 T cell receptor beta chains share one sample of origin, sequenced in a study of blood T cell repertoires in COVID-19. TCRdb's copy holds only in-frame clones and misses some; the assay was immunoSEQ multiplex PCR. Of 120,000 or so clones in the sample, almost 70% were seen once. Material: peripheral blood. These TCRs come from an older woman with acute or convalescent COVID-19.

This clone has a handful of counts. V gene TRBV10-1 combines with J gene TRBJ2-7, with a weak D call TRBD2 (5 bases). CDR3 size: 14 residues. In germline, CDR1 is WNHNN, CDR2 SYGVQD (reference sequence). Trimming shortened V by 0 bases and J by 1 base, and 7 bases separated the two germline ends. The CDR3 reads CASSESGGSYEQYF. The CDR3 region has the DNA TGCGCCAGCAGTGAGTCTGGCGGGTCCTACGAGCAGTACTTC.

The V call is TRBV18, the J call TRBJ1-6, with 10 bases aligning to TRBD1. J gave up 4 bases and V 1 base, and 4 bases lay outside the gene matches. The germline gives CDR1 KGHSH, CDR2 LQKENI. The CDR3 length is 17 residues. The CDR3 protein is CASSPRDRGLYNSPLHF. Here the CDR3 DNA reads TGTGCCAGCTCACCACGCGACAGGGGGCTATATAATTCACCCCTCCACTTT.

This clone turned up a few times. The chain has TRBV5-6 and TRBJ2-7; possibly TRBD2 for D (5 bases). This CDR3 has 16 residues. Germline CDR1 and CDR2: SGHDT and YYEEEE. The V end lost 3 bases, the J end lost 1 base, and 17 bases lay between the germline ends. CDR3 in DNA: TGTGCCAGCAGCTCTAGGGCCCGGAGGAGGTCCTACGAGCAGTACTTC. This sequence encodes CASSSRARRRSYEQYF.

The gene calls are TRBV19 and TRBJ1-5; possibly TRBD1 for D (6 bases). The CDR3 extends over 16 amino acids. The V gene's germline CDR1 is LNHDA and CDR2 SQIVND (reference sequence). The V end was cut by 5 bases, the J end by 2 bases, with 16 bases between. The CDR3 bases are TGTGCCAGTAGTCCAGAAACAGGGTTTGGCAATCAGCCCCAGCATTTT. This codes for CASSPETGFGNQPQHF. The full variable domain, its missing parts supplied by reference TRBV19 and TRBJ1-5, is DGGITQSPKYLFRKEGQNVTLSCEQNLNHDAMYWYRQDPGQGLRLIYYSQIVNDFQKGDIAEGYSVSREKKESFPLTVTSAQKNPTAFYLCASSPETGFGNQPQHFGDGTRLSIL.

V gene TRBV28 combines with J gene TRBJ1-5; 10 bases match TRBD1. The CDR3 sequence is 15 residues long. Germline loops: CDR1 MDHEN, CDR2 SYDVKM. V dropped 4 bases and J dropped 7; count of bases not matched to a gene: 7. The CDR3 is CASSSGTGVDQPQHF. In DNA form, the CDR3 reads TGTGCCAGCAGTTCAGGGACAGGGGTCGACCAGCCCCAGCATTTT.

V and J are TRBV29-1 and TRBJ1-1; no clear D gene. Germline CDR1 reads SQVTM; CDR2 reads ANQGSEA. This CDR3 is built from 12 residues. V was trimmed by 3 bases and J by 3 bases, leaving 8 bases between them. CDR3 in amino acids: CSVDYGDTEAFF. The CDR3 region has the DNA TGCAGCGTTGATTACGGGGACACTGAAGCTTTCTTT.

The V and J genes are TRBV6-1 and TRBJ1-5, with no clear D. The CDR3 runs to 17 residues. Per germline, CDR1 MNHNS and CDR2 SASEGT. V dropped 1 base and J dropped 0 bases, with 13 bases sitting between them. The CDR3 DNA sequence: TGTGCCAGCAGTGAAGTCCCCTCACAATATAGCAATCAGCCCCAGCATTTT. It specifies CASSEVPSQYSNQPQHF.

The chain uses TRBV5-6 and TRBJ2-1; D gene ambiguous. The CDR3 extends over 11 amino acids. V lost 2 bases and J 6 bases, leaving 3 bases between the germline ends. Per germline, CDR1 SGHDT and CDR2 YYEEEE. The DNA for the CDR3 is TGTGCCAGCAGCTTTAGCAATGAGCAGTTCTTC. Translated: CASSFSNEQFF.

The V call is TRBV15, the J call TRBJ1-2, with 8 bases aligning to TRBD1. CDR1 is LNHNV, CDR2 YYDKDF, per germline (reference sequence). The CDR3 has 14 amino acids. Trimming at V came to 5 bases and at J to 8 bases, leaving 10 bases not matched to a gene. The CDR3 protein is CATSPDRVSGGYTF. As DNA, the CDR3 is TGTGCCACCAGCCCGGACAGGGTATCTGGGGGCTACACCTTC. The full variable domain, rest sourced from reference TRBV15 and TRBJ1-2, is DAMVIQNPRYQVTQFGKPVTLSCSQTLNHNVMYWYQQKSSQAPKLLFHYYDKDFNNEADTPDNFQSRRPNTSFCFLDIRSPGLGDTAMYLCATSPDRVSGGYTFGSGTRLTVV.

CDR3 in DNA: TGTGCCAGTAAGGAGACAGGGGCCAATCAGCCCCAGCATTTT. Translating it yields CASKETGANQPQHF. The V call is TRBV19, the J call TRBJ1-5; 8 bases align to TRBD1. The CDR3 length is 14 residues. Trimming at V came to 7 bases and at J to 3 bases, leaving 5 bases not matched to a gene. Germline V gene data show CDR1 as LNHDA and CDR2 as SQIVND (reference sequence).

V and J are TRBV7-9 and TRBJ2-6, with D possibly being TRBD2 (5 bases). The CDR3 is made up of 13 amino acids. Trimming pared 11 bases from V and 2 bases from J, leaving 10 bases between. Germline V gene lookup returns CDR1 SEHNR and CDR2 FQNEAQ (reference sequence). The CDR3 protein is CAPAEAGANVLTF. The CDR3 nucleotides are TGTGCCCCTGCGGAGGCTGGGGCCAACGTCCTGACTTTC. The whole variable domain, filled in from reference TRBV7-9 and TRBJ2-6, reads DTGVSQNPRHKITKRGQNVTFRCDPISEHNRLYWYRQTLGQGPEFLTYFQNEAQLEKSRLLSDRFSAERPKGSFSTLEIQRTEQGDSAMYLCAPAEAGANVLTFGAGSRLTVL.

In DNA form, the CDR3 reads TGTGCCAGCAGCCAAGATCAAGTGACAGGAGTCTTTAATGAGCAGTTCTTC. Its protein is CASSQDQVTGVFNEQFF. V gene TRBV3-1 (or the pseudogene TRBV3-2) combines with J gene TRBJ2-1; TRBD1 might be the D (6 bases). The CDR3 contains 17 residues. Germline V gene lookup returns CDR1 LGHDT and CDR2 YNNKEL (reference sequence). Trimming pared 0 bases from V and 7 bases from J, leaving 19 bases between.

This clone was seen only once. The chain combines TRBV3-1 (or the pseudogene TRBV3-2) with TRBJ2-5; possibly TRBD2 for D (7 bases). The V and J ends lost 4 bases and 4 bases respectively, with 13 bases between them. The CDR3 is 14 residues long. Germline CDR1 and CDR2: LGHDT and YNNKEL (reference sequence). The CDR3 region is CASSRSGGRETQYF. The DNA of the CDR3 is TGTGCCAGCAGCCGATCCGGGGGGCGAGAGACCCAGTACTTC.

The chain employs TRBV7-8 and TRBJ1-1, with TRBD1 matching over 7 bases. With V trimmed by 2 bases and J by 4 bases, 7 bases remained unmatched. The CDR3 covers 15 residues. Germline CDR1 and CDR2: SGHVS and FQNEAQ. CDR3 coding DNA: TGTGCCAGCAGCTTAAAACAACAGGGGAGCACTGAAGCTTTCTTT. It is translated as CASSLKQQGSTEAFF.

The V and J genes are TRBV14 and TRBJ2-5; 10 nucleotides line up with TRBD2. V gave up 1 base and J gave up 0 bases; unmatched junction bases: 14. Germline V lookup: CDR1 SGHDN, CDR2 FVKESK. This CDR3 is built from 20 residues. CDR3 DNA sequence: TGTGCCAGCAGCCAAGCGGGGGGAGTAGCGGGAGGCTCATACCAAGAGACCCAGTACTTC. Translating gives CASSQAGGVAGGSYQETQYF.

The V call is TRBV10-2, the J call TRBJ2-1, with a tentative D call TRBD2 (6 bases). V was trimmed by 1 base and J by 9 bases, leaving 19 bases between them. The CDR3 sequence is 16 residues long. Germline V lookup: CDR1 WSHSY, CDR2 SAAADI. The CDR3 loop is CASSEFGGDHRGEQFF. CDR3 nucleotide sequence: TGCGCCAGCAGTGAGTTCGGAGGGGACCATCGGGGTGAGCAGTTCTTC.

Ten or more counts support this clone. This chain connects TRBV3-1 (or the pseudogene TRBV3-2) to TRBJ1-1; D is unclear. Germline values: CDR1 LGHDT, CDR2 YNNKEL (reference sequence). Trimming stripped 0 bases from V and 0 bases from J, with 8 bases between. The CDR3 sequence is 15 residues long. CDR3 region: CASSQDTGLNTEAFF. As DNA, the CDR3 is TGTGCCAGCAGCCAAGATACGGGATTGAACACTGAAGCTTTCTTT.

V usage is TRBV27 and J usage is TRBJ2-2, with D hard to call. CDR3 length equals 16 residues. Germline V gene data show CDR1 as MNHEY and CDR2 as SMNVEV (reference sequence). V gave up 5 bases and J gave up 1 base, with 14 bases separating them. CDR3 residues: CASSLLPNGNTGELFF. CDR3 sequence (DNA): TGTGCCAGCAGTCTACTGCCAAATGGGAACACCGGGGAGCTGTTTTTT.

At least ten counts were recorded for this clone. The chain uses TRBV2 and TRBJ2-7; TRBD1 might be the D (6 bases). The CDR3 runs to 13 residues. Germline V gene sequence: CDR1 SNHLY, CDR2 FYNNEI. V lost 6 bases, J lost 2 bases, and 11 bases lay in between. CDR3 sequence reads: CASSRGGPYEQYF. CDR3 nucleotides: TGTGCCAGCAGCAGGGGTGGGCCCTACGAGCAGTACTTC. The full variable domain, in which reference TRBV2 and TRBJ2-7 provide the parts outside the CDR3, is EPEVTQTPSHQVTQMGQEVILRCVPISNHLYFYWYRQILGQKVEFLVSFYNNEISEKSEIFDDQFSVERPDGSNFTLKIRSTKLEDSAMYFCASSRGGPYEQYFGPGTRLTVT.

The V and J genes are TRBV24-1 and TRBJ2-3; 10 positions match TRBD2. Germline assignment: CDR1 KGHDR and CDR2 SFDVKD. This CDR3 is built from 16 residues. The J segment lost 4 bases and the V segment lost 0 bases, leaving 3 bases of the junction unmatched. CDR3 DNA sequence: TGTGCCACCAGTGATTTGGTAGCGGGAGGACCAGATACGCAGTATTTT. This gives the protein CATSDLVAGGPDTQYF.

V is TRBV28 and J is TRBJ1-4, with TRBD1 matching 7 bases. The V gene's germline CDR1 is MDHEN and CDR2 SYDVKM. V shed 8 bases and J 4 bases; nucleotides not matched to a gene: 4. The CDR3 is 13 residues long. The CDR3 DNA sequence: TGTGCCAGCTTGGGACAGTTTAATGAAAAACTGTTTTTT. It is translated as CASLGQFNEKLFF. The complete variable domain, with remaining parts taken from reference TRBV28 and TRBJ1-4, reads DVKVTQSSRYLVKRTGEKVFLECVQDMDHENMFWYRQDPGLGLRLIYFSYDVKMKEKGDIPEGYSVSREKKERFSLILESASTNQTSMYLCASLGQFNEKLFFGSGTQLSVL.

This chain uses TRBV27 with TRBJ2-3, with TRBD2 matching 10 bases. CDR3 length equals 17 residues. J gave up 4 bases and V 0 bases, and 7 bases lay outside the gene matches. CDR1 and CDR2 from the germline V gene are MNHEY and SMNVEV (reference sequence). The chain's CDR3 is CASSLSPSGSFPDTQYF. The CDR3 DNA reads TGTGCCAGCAGTTTATCCCCTAGCGGGAGTTTCCCAGATACGCAGTATTTT.

The chain has TRBV29-1 and TRBJ2-7; maybe TRBD2 (7 bases). The CDR3 covers 13 residues. V was trimmed by 3 bases and J by 2 bases, leaving 11 bases between them. Looked up from germline, CDR1 is SQVTM and CDR2 is ANQGSEA. CDR3 sequence (DNA): TGCAGCGTTGAGGGAGGGACAACCTACGAGCAGTACTTC. It codes for CSVEGGTTYEQYF.